This T cell receptor beta chain was recorded in a study of T cell responses to AZD1222 COVID-19 vaccine. General study findings and limits: The donor cohort was predominantly white British with a female majority, and clonal diversity may have been underestimated.

Germline values: CDR1 SGHKS, CDR2 YYEKEE (reference sequence). The CDR3 covers 11 residues. V lost 9 bases and J lost 7, with 10 bases in between. As concerns this clone: The antigen is undetermined.

The repertoire was sequenced with immunoSEQ multiplex PCR; TCRdb's copy has only in-frame clones and lacks some. This table holds some 200,000 clones, approximately 90% found once. J is TRBJ2-2 and V is TRBV5-5; unclear D gene. This sequence was found in an adult who received the AZD1222 COVID-19 vaccine. This specimen consisted of peripheral blood, obtained 28 days after the second AZD1222 dose. This chain's CDR3 is CATPIGGELFF. The CDR3 nucleotides are TGTGCCACCCCCATTGGCGGGGAGCTGTTTTTT.